These T cell receptor beta chains were read from a single sample in a study of T cells after yellow fever vaccination. TCRdb processed the 5' RACE reads anew with MiXCR; each CDR3 protein has one entry. The sample records approximately 300,000 distinct CDR3 sequences, about 10% being singletons. Sequenced here: CD4+ T cells sorted from PBMCs, sampled 45 days after the yellow fever booster vaccination. Every receptor here comes from a man younger than 35 who received the YFV17D yellow fever vaccine. Each CDR3 is given with its conserved first and last residue. D genes are given only for firm matches. Rows may omit the clone size; those that give it use once, few, many or a size class.

V	J	D	size	DNA	CDR3
TRBV28	TRBJ1-4	-	-	TGTGCCAGCAGCTCGAGGCCGGTCGAGAAACTGTTTTTT	CASSSRPVEKLFF
TRBV29-1	TRBJ1-1	-	many	TGCAGCGTTGCTGGCGTCAGCGGCATGAACACTGAAGCTTTCTTT	CSVAGVSGMNTEAFF
TRBV7-9	TRBJ1-2	-	few	TGTGCCAGCAGAAATGAGGGGAACGGCTACACCTTC	CASRNEGNGYTF
TRBV7-8	TRBJ2-5	-	-	TGTGCCAGCAGCTTAGCTCCAAGGGGGGCTGAGGCGGAGACCCAGTACTTC	CASSLAPRGAEAETQYF
TRBV14	TRBJ2-1	TRBD2	-	TGTGCCAGCAGCCACCTGACTAGCGGGGGTAATGAGCAGTTCTTC	CASSHLTSGGNEQFF
TRBV20-1	TRBJ1-1	TRBD1	many	TGCAGTGCTGCCACAGGGGATGGAAACACTGAAGCTTTCTTT	CSAATGDGNTEAFF
TRBV6-5	TRBJ2-5	TRBD2	many	TGTGCCAGCAGTTACTCCGGGCTAGCGGGCGGAGAGACCCAGTACTTC	CASSYSGLAGGETQYF
TRBV7-6	TRBJ1-1	-	-	TGTGCCAGCAGCTTAGGTGGGGACGTCAGCGAAGCTTTCTTT	CASSLGGDVSEAFF
TRBV4-3	TRBJ1-6	-	few	TGCGCCAGCAGCCAATACGGGAGCTCCTATAATTCACCCCTCCACTTT	CASSQYGSSYNSPLHF
TRBV2	TRBJ2-5	-	-	TGTGCCAGCAAGTCGGAAGGAGAGACCCAGTACTTC	CASKSEGETQYF
TRBV7-8	TRBJ2-5	-	few	TGTGCCAGCAGCTTACCCGGGGTGACCCAGTACTTC	CASSLPGVTQYF
TRBV7-2	TRBJ2-3	-	-	TGTGCCAGCAGCCCGAGTATGAACGCTCCCGGCACAGATACGCAGTATTTT	CASSPSMNAPGTDTQYF
TRBV11-3	TRBJ1-2	-	many	TGTGCCAGCAGCTTAGCAACAGGAACGGGCTACACCTTC	CASSLATGTGYTF
TRBV6-2/TRBV6-3	TRBJ1-2	TRBD1	many	TGTGCCAGCAGTTCACGGGCAGGGGGCTTCTATGGCTACACCTTC	CASSSRAGGFYGYTF
TRBV20-1	TRBJ1-2	-	many	TGCAGTGCTCCCCGGGACTATGGCTACACCTTC	CSAPRDYGYTF
TRBV11-2	TRBJ2-1	TRBD1	-	TGTGCCAGCAGCTTAGATAGACAGGGTTACAATGAGCAGTTCTTC	CASSLDRQGYNEQFF
TRBV5-1	TRBJ2-7	TRBD1	-	TGCGCCAGCAGCTTGGTTGAGACAGGGGGCTACGAGCAGTACTTC	CASSLVETGGYEQYF
TRBV7-9	TRBJ1-4	-	-	TGTGCCAGCAACGACAGGACCGGAGAAAAACTGTTTTTT	CASNDRTGEKLFF
TRBV12-3/TRBV12-4	TRBJ2-3	TRBD2	few	TGTGCCAGCAATGTAGCGGGAGGGGATACGCAGTATTTT	CASNVAGGDTQYF
TRBV9	TRBJ2-2	TRBD1	-	TGTGCCAGCAGCGGAATTCAGGACAGGGGGGCCGGGGAGCTGTTTTTT	CASSGIQDRGAGELFF
TRBV6-5	TRBJ2-6	-	many	TGTGCCAGCAGACCGACCGGTGGGGCCAACGTCCTGACTTTC	CASRPTGGANVLTF
TRBV6-2/TRBV6-3	TRBJ2-2	-	few	TGTGCCAGCAGTTCCGTACAGGGAACGGCCGGGGAGCTGTTTTTT	CASSSVQGTAGELFF
TRBV4-3	TRBJ1-1	-	-	TGCGCCAGCAGCCACCCCCCAGGGGAGACGAACACTGAAGCTTTCTTT	CASSHPPGETNTEAFF
TRBV3-1	TRBJ2-5	TRBD2	-	TGTGCCAGCAGCTTCCATAAAGCGGGGGAGGAAACCCAGTACTTC	CASSFHKAGEETQYF
TRBV6-2/TRBV6-3	TRBJ1-5	-	few	TGTGCCAGCAGTATCACAGGGCTAGGTCAGGCCCAGCATTTT	CASSITGLGQAQHF
TRBV6-2/TRBV6-3	TRBJ1-1	-	-	TGTGCCAGCAAGGGGACCTTTAGGACTGAAGCTTTCTTT	CASKGTFRTEAFF
TRBV12-3/TRBV12-4	TRBJ2-1	-	few	TGTGCCAGCAGTTTAGCGTCGAGGGTCAGTGAGCAGTTCTTC	CASSLASRVSEQFF
TRBV6-5	TRBJ1-1	TRBD1	many	TGTGCCAGCAGTCACAGGGGAAACACTGAAGCTTTCTTT	CASSHRGNTEAFF
TRBV6-2/TRBV6-3	TRBJ2-7	-	-	TGTGCCAGCAGTCGGACGGGGAGCTCCTACGAGCAGTACTTC	CASSRTGSSYEQYF
TRBV18	TRBJ2-5	-	few	TGTGCCAGCTCAGAGCCTCTACAGGGCCCCGAAGAGACCCAGTACTTC	CASSEPLQGPEETQYF
TRBV20-1	TRBJ1-2	-	-	TGCAGTGCTAGAGATTGGGCCCAACTTGGCTACACCTTC	CSARDWAQLGYTF
TRBV12-3/TRBV12-4	TRBJ1-2	TRBD1	-	TGTGCCAGCAGCAGACAGGGAACCAACTATGGCTACACCTTC	CASSRQGTNYGYTF
TRBV5-6	TRBJ1-6	-	few	TGTGCCAGCAGCTGGAGTAATTCACCCCTCCACTTT	CASSWSNSPLHF
TRBV5-1	TRBJ2-5	-	-	TGCGCCAGCAGCTTGACGGGGCCCCTCCAAGAGACCCAGTACTTC	CASSLTGPLQETQYF
TRBV18	TRBJ2-1	-	few	TGTGCCAGCTGTACCGTCCGTAATGAGCAGTTCTTC	CASCTVRNEQFF
TRBV6-5	TRBJ1-2	TRBD1	-	TGTGCCAGCAGTTACGACAGGGACTATGGCTACACCTTC	CASSYDRDYGYTF
TRBV30	TRBJ2-2	-	-	TGTGCCTGGAGTATATTGACCGGGGAGCTGTTTTTT	CAWSILTGELFF
TRBV5-1	TRBJ2-7	-	few	TGCGCCAGCAGCTTGGGAAGAGGGGACGAGCAGTACTTC	CASSLGRGDEQYF
TRBV15	TRBJ2-1	TRBD2	few	TGTGCCACCAGCAGAGGTGCGGCTAGCGGGAACAATGAGCAGTTCTTC	CATSRGAASGNNEQFF
TRBV6-1	TRBJ2-7	TRBD2	many	TGTGCCAGCAGTGATACGGGACTAGGGTCTCACGAGCAGTACTTC	CASSDTGLGSHEQYF
TRBV3-1	TRBJ2-7	TRBD1	many	TGTGCCAGCAGCCTAGTGGGACAGGGACGTTTGTACTTC	CASSLVGQGRLYF
TRBV7-2	TRBJ2-5	-	-	TGTGCCAGCAGCTTAGTCCGCGACCCTGGGGAGACCCAGTACTTC	CASSLVRDPGETQYF
TRBV5-5	TRBJ1-6	-	-	TGTGCCAGCAGCCCTAGGGACACCACACCCCTCCACTTT	CASSPRDTTPLHF
TRBV6-6	TRBJ2-5	TRBD2	few	TGTGCCAGCACACTAGCGGGGGAGACCCAGTACTTC	CASTLAGETQYF
TRBV29-1	TRBJ1-5	TRBD1	few	TGCAGCGTGGCCGTCGGACAGGGGCCTCTAAATCAGCCCCAGCATTTT	CSVAVGQGPLNQPQHF
TRBV7-2	TRBJ2-1	-	many	TGTGCCAGCAGCTTGGTAGGCGGCAGGGACAATGAGCAGTTCTTC	CASSLVGGRDNEQFF
TRBV25-1	TRBJ2-5	-	few	TGTGCCAGCAGTGAATATCTCCAAGAGACCCAGTACTTC	CASSEYLQETQYF
TRBV5-5	TRBJ1-1	-	few	TGTGCCAGCAGCTCCCCTCGGGGGGTGAACACTGAAGCTTTCTTT	CASSSPRGVNTEAFF
TRBV24-1	TRBJ1-5	-	-	TGTGCCACCGCCGACGGAAGCAATCAGCCCCAGCATTTT	CATADGSNQPQHF
TRBV4-1	TRBJ1-4	-	-	TGCGCCAGCAGCCAAAACGATGAAAAACTGTTTTTT	CASSQNDEKLFF
TRBV7-2	TRBJ2-5	TRBD2	few	TGTGCCAGCAGCTTCGGGGGGGCCTTTTATTCAGAGACCCAGTACTTC	CASSFGGAFYSETQYF
TRBV7-9	TRBJ2-1	TRBD1	-	TGTGCCAGCAGCTTAGGGGACAGATTCAGTGAGCAGTTCTTC	CASSLGDRFSEQFF
TRBV4-2	TRBJ2-3	-	few	TGTGCCAGCAGCCAAGATTCGCCGCGGGGCGGCACAGATACGCAGTATTTT	CASSQDSPRGGTDTQYF
TRBV5-1	TRBJ2-3	TRBD2	many	TGCGCCAGCAGCCTAGGGACTAGCGGACTCACAGATACGCAGTATTTT	CASSLGTSGLTDTQYF
TRBV28	TRBJ1-6	-	few	TGTGCCAGCAGTAGCACAGGAGAGGAGGCACCCCTCCACTTT	CASSSTGEEAPLHF
TRBV28	TRBJ1-4	-	many	TGTGCCAGCAGCTGGGGGGCAACCAATGAAAAACTGTTTTTT	CASSWGATNEKLFF
TRBV20-1	TRBJ2-1	-	few	TGCAGTGCTAGGGTTGAAGGCGGACGTCAGTTCTTC	CSARVEGGRQFF